The sequence of this T cell receptor (beta chain) was determined in a study of identical twins. Study outcomes and limitations: Insertions were fewer in abundant cord blood beta clonotypes, whereas memory repertoires showed none of this pattern. Cross-sectional statistical analysis, not tracking of the same donors, underpinned the conclusions.

This clonotype has only a few counts. Its target is unknown. The V gene's germline CDR1 is SGHRS and CDR2 YFSETQ. The CDR3 has 13 amino acids. V was shortened by 1 base and J by 4 bases, with 8 bases between the two germline ends. TCRdb independently ran MiXCR on the 5' RACE reads; one entry per CDR3 protein. The repertoire holds under 250,000 distinct CDR3 sequences, with 6.5% to 8.5% as singletons. These data were likewise used in another study, on yellow fever vaccine responses in identical twins.

The rearrangement uses TRBV5-1 and TRBJ1-1; D call uncertain. Sample: memory (CD45RO+) T cells sorted from blood. This clonotype was sampled from a woman younger than 30 in good health. The CDR3 reads CASSLTPGTEAFF. The CDR3 DNA reads as TGCGCCAGCAGCTTGACACCGGGCACTGAAGCTTTCTTT.